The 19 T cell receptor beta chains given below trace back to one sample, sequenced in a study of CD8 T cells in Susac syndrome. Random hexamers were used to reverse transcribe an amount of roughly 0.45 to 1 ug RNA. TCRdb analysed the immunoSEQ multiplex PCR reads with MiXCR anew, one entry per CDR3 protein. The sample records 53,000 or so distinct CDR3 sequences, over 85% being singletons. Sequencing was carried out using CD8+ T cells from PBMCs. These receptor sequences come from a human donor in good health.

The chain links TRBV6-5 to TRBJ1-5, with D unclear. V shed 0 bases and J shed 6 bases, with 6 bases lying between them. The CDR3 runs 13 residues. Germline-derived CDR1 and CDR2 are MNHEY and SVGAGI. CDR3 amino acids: CASSYSIGQPQHF. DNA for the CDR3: TGTGCCAGCAGTTACTCGATCGGTCAGCCCCAGCATTTT.

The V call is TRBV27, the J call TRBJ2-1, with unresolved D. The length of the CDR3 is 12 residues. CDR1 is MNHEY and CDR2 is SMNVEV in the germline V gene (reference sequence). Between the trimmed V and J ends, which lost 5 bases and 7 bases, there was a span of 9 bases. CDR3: CASSDGWNEQFF. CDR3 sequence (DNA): TGTGCCAGCAGTGACGGGTGGAATGAGCAGTTCTTC.

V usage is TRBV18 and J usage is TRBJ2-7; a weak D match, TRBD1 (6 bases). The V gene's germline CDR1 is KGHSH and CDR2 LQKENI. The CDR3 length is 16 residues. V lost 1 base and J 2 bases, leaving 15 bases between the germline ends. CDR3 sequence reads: CASSPRQVPSTYEQYF. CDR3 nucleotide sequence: TGTGCCAGCTCACCACGACAGGTGCCCTCTACCTACGAGCAGTACTTC.

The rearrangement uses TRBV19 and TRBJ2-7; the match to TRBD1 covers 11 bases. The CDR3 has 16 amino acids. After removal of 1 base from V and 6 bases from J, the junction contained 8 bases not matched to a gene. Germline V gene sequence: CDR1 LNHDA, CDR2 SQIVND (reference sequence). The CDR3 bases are TGTGCCAGTAGTATAGCATCAGGACAGGGGGCGATCGAGCAGTACTTC. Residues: CASSIASGQGAIEQYF.

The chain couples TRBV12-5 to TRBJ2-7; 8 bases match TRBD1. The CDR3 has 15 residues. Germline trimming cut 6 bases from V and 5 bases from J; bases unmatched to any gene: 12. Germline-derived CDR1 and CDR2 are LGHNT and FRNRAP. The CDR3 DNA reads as TGTGCTAGTGGCCCAGACAGGGGAGTAATCGACGAGCAGTACTTC. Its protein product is CASGPDRGVIDEQYF.

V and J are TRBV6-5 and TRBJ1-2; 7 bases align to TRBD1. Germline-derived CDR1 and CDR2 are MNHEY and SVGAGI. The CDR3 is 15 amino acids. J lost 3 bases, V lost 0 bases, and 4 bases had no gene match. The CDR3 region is CASSYSNRGDYGYTF. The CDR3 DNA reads TGTGCCAGCAGTTACTCGAACAGGGGTGACTATGGCTACACCTTC.

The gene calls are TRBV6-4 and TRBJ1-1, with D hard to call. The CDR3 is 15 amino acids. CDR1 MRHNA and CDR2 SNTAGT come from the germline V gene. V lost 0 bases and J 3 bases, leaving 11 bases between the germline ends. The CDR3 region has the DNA TGTGCCAGCAGTGACTCGATGGAACACCACACTGAAGCTTTCTTT. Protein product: CASSDSMEHHTEAFF.

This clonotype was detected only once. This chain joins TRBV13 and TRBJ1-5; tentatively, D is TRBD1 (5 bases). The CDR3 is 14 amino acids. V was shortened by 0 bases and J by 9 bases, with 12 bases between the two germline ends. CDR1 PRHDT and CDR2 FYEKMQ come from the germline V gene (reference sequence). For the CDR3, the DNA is TGTGCCAGCAGCTTAGGCGGGGCTGAAGGGCCCCAGCATTTT. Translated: CASSLGGAEGPQHF.

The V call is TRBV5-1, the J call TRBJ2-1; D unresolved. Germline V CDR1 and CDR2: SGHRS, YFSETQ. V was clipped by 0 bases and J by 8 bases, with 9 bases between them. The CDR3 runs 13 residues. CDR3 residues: CASSLVYSHEQFF. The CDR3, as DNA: TGCGCCAGCAGCTTGGTTTACAGCCATGAGCAGTTCTTC.

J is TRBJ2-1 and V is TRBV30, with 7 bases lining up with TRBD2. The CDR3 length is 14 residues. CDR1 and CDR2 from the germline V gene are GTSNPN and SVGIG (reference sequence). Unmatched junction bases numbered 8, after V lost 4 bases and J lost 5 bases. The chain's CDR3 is CAWTGGSSDNEQFF. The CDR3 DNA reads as TGTGCCTGGACGGGCGGGAGTAGCGACAATGAGCAGTTCTTC. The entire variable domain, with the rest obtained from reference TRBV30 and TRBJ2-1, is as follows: SQTIHQWPATLVQPVGSPLSLECTVEGTSNPNLYWYRQAAGRGLQLLFYSVGIGQISSEVPQNLSASRPQDRQFILSSKKLLLSDSGFYLCAWTGGSSDNEQFFGPGTRLTVL.

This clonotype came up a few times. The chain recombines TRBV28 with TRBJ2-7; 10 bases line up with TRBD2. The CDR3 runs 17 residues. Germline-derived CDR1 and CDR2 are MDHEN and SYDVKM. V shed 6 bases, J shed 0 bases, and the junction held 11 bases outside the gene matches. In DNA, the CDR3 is TGTGCCAGCAGAAAAAAAGGGGTAGCGGGAGGCTCCTACGAGCAGTACTTC. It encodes CASRKKGVAGGSYEQYF.

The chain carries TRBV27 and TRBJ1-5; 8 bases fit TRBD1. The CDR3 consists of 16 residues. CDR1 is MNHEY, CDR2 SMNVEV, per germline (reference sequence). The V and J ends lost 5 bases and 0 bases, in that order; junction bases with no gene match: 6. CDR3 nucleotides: TGTGCCAGCAGTGCTACAGGGGGGCATAGCAATCAGCCCCAGCATTTT. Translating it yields CASSATGGHSNQPQHF.

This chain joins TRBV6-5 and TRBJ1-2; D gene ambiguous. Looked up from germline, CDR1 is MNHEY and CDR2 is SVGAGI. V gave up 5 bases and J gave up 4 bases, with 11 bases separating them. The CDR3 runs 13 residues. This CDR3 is CASSPWAPYGYTF. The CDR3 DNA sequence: TGTGCCAGCAGTCCTTGGGCTCCCTATGGCTACACCTTC.

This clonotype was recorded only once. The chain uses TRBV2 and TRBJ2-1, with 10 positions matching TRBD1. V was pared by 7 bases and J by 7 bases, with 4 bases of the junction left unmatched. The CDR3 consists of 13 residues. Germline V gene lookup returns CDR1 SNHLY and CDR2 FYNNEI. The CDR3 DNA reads TGTGCCAGCACTGGACAGGGGGGTAATGAGCAGTTCTTC. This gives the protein CASTGQGGNEQFF.

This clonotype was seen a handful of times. The CDR3, as DNA: TGTGCCAGCAGCTTAGCGGGAGGGCCTTACAATGAGCAGTTCTTC. As protein: CASSLAGGPYNEQFF. The chain recombines TRBV13 with TRBJ2-1; 8 bases match TRBD2. Per the germline V gene, CDR1 is PRHDT and CDR2 is FYEKMQ (reference sequence). The length of the CDR3 is 15 residues. V lost 1 base, J lost 4 bases, and 3 bases stayed unmatched.

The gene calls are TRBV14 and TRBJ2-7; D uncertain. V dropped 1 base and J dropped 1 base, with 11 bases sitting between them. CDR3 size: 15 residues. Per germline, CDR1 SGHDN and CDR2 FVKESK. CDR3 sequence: CASSQGRSFSYEQYF. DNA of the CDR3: TGTGCCAGCAGCCAAGGCCGCAGCTTTTCCTACGAGCAGTACTTC.

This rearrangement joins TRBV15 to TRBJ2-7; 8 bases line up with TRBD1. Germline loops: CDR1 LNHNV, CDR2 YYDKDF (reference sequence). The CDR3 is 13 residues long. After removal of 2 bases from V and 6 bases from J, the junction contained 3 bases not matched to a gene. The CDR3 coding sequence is TGTGCCACCAGCAGAATTACAGGGGGCGAGCAGTACTTC. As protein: CATSRITGGEQYF.

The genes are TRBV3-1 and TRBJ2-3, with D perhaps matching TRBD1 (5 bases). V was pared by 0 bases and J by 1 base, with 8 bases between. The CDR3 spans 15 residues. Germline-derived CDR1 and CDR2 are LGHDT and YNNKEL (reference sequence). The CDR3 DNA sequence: TGTGCCAGCAGCCAAGATCAGACAGGCACAGATACGCAGTATTTT. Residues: CASSQDQTGTDTQYF.

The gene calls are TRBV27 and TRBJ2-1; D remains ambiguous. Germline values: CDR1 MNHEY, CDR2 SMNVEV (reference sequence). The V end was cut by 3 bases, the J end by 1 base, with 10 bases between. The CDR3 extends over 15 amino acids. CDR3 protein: CASSLLRGSYNEQFF. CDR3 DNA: TGTGCCAGCAGTTTGCTTAGAGGTTCCTACAATGAGCAGTTCTTC.